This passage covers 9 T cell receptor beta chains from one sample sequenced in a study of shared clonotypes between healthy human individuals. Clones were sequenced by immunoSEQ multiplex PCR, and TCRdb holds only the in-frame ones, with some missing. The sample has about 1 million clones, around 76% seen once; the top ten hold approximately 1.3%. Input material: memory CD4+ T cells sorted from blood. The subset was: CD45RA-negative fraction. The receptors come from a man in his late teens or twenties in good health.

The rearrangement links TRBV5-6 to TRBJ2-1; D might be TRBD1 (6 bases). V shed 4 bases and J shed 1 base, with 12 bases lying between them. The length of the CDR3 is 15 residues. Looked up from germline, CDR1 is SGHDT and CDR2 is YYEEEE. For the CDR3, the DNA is TGTGCCAGCAGCCCTCAGGGGCTATCCTACAATGAGCAGTTCTTC. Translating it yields CASSPQGLSYNEQFF. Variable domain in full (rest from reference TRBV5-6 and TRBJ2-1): DAGVTQSPTHLIKTRGQQVTLRCSPKSGHDTVSWYQQALGQGPQFIFQYYEEEERQRGNFPDRFSGHQFPNYSSELNVNALLLGDSALYLCASSPQGLSYNEQFFGPGTRLTVL.

The CDR3 reads CAWIDGTLGSPLHF. The CDR3 DNA sequence: TGTGCCTGGATTGATGGGACTTTGGGATCACCCCTCCACTTT. This chain links TRBV30 with TRBJ1-6; D may be TRBD1 (5 bases). The V and J ends lost 4 bases and 10 bases respectively, with 17 bases between them. The CDR3 has 14 residues. CDR1 and CDR2 (germline): GTSNPN, SVGIG (reference sequence).

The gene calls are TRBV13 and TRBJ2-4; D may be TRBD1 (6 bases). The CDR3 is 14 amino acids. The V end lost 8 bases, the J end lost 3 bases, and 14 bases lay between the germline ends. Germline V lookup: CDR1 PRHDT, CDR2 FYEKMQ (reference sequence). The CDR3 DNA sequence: TGTGCCAGCCAACAGGGCTTGGTCAAAAACATTCAGTACTTC. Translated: CASQQGLVKNIQYF.

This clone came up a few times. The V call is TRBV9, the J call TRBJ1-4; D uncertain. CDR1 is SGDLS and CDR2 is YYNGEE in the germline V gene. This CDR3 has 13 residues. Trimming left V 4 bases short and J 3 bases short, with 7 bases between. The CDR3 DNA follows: TGTGCCAGCAGCCCCGGGTCTAATGAAAAACTGTTTTTT. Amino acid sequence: CASSPGSNEKLFF.

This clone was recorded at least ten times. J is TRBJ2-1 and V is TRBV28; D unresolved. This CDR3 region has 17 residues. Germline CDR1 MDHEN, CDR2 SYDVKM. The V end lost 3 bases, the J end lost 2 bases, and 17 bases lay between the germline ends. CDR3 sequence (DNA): TGTGCCAGCAGTTTTCAGCCTTGGGTCGGCGCCTACAATGAGCAGTTCTTC. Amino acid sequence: CASSFQPWVGAYNEQFF.

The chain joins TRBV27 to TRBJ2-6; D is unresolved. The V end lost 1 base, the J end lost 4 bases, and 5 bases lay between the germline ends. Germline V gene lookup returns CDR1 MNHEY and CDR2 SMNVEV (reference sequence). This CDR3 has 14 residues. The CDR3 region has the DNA TGTGCCAGCAGTTTATACCTCGGGGCCAACGTCCTGACTTTC. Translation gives CASSLYLGANVLTF.

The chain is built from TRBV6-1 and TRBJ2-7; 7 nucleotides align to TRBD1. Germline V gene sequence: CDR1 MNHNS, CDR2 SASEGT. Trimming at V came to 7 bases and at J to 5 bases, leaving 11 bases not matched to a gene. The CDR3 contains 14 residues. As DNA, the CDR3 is TGTGCCAGCAAACGGGACACAGGGGTGGACGAGCAGTACTTC. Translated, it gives CASKRDTGVDEQYF.

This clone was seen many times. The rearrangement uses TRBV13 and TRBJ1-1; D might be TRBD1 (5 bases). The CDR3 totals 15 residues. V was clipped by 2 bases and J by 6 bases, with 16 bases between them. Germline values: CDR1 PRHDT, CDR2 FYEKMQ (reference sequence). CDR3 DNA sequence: TGTGCCAGCAGCTTATCTGACAGCCCGCAGTCTGAAGCTTTCTTT. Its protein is CASSLSDSPQSEAFF.

CDR3 amino acids: CASSIMENYGYTF. CDR3 nucleotide sequence: TGTGCCAGTAGTATTATGGAAAACTATGGCTACACCTTC. The gene calls are TRBV19 and TRBJ1-2; D unclear. Trimming took off 3 bases at V and 2 bases at J, with 7 bases between the two ends. The germline gives CDR1 LNHDA, CDR2 SQIVND (reference sequence). This CDR3 is built from 13 residues. Together with reference TRBV19 and TRBJ1-2, the CDR3 gives the full variable domain: DGGITQSPKYLFRKEGQNVTLSCEQNLNHDAMYWYRQDPGQGLRLIYYSQIVNDFQKGDIAEGYSVSREKKESFPLTVTSAQKNPTAFYLCASSIMENYGYTFGSGTRLTVV.